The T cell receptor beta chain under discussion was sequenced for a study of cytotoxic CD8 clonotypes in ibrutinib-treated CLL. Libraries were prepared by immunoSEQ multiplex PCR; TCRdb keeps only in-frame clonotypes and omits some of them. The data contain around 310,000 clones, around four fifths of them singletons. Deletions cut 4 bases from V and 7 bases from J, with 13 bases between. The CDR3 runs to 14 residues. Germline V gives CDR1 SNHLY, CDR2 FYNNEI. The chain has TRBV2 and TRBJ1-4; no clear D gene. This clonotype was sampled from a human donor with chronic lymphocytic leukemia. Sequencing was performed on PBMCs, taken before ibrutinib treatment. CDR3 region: CASSGSVAVEKLFF. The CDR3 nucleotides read TGTGCCAGCAGTGGTTCGGTCGCGGTTGAAAAACTGTTTTTT.